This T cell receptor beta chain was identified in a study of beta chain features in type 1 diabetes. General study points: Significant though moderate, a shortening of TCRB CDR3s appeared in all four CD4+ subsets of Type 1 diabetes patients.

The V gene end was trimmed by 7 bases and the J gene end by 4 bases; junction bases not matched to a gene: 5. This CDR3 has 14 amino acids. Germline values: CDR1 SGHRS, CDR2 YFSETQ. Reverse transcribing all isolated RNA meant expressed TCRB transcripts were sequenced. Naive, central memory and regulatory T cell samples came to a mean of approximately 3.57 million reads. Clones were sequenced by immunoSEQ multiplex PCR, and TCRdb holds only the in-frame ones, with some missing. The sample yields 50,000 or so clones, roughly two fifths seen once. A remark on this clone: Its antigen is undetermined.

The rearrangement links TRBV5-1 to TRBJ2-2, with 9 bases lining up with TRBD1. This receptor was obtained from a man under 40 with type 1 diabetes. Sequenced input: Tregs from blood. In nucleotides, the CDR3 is TGCGCCAGCCGAACAGGGGGCAGCACCGGGGAGCTGTTTTTT. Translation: CASRTGGSTGELFF.